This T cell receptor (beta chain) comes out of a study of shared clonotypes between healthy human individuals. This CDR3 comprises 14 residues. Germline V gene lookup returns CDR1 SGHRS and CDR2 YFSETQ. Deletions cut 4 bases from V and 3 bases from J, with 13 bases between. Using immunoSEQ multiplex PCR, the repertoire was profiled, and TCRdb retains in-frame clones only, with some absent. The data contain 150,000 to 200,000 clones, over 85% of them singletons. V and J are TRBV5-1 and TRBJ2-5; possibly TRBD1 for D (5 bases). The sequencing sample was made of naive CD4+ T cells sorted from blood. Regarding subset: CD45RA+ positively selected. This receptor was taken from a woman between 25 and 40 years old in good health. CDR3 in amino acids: CASSALEGEETQYF. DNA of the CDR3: TGCGCCAGCAGCGCCCTTGAAGGGGAAGAGACCCAGTACTTC.